The source of this T cell receptor (beta chain) is a study of identical twins. TCRdb processed the 5' RACE reads anew with MiXCR; each CDR3 protein has one entry. The sample lists around 450,000 distinct CDR3 sequences, more than 13% occurring once. The germline V and J ends were trimmed by 7 bases and 3 bases, with 17 bases remaining between them. Germline CDR1 and CDR2: ENHRY and SYGVKD. This CDR3 comprises 15 residues. These same data were also listed under a study on yellow fever vaccine responses in identical twins.

The chain joins TRBV10-3 to TRBJ2-3; tentative D call: TRBD2 (6 bases). This sequence was found in a woman under 30 in good health. The sample consisted of CD4+ T cells sorted from blood. CDR3 nucleotides: TGTGCCATCACCCTGGACTACTCCGGTACAGATACGCAGTATTTT. As protein: CAITLDYSGTDTQYF.